The rows below give T cell receptor beta chains drawn from one sample of a study of beta chain features in type 1 diabetes. Sequencing was performed with immunoSEQ multiplex PCR; in TCRdb, only in-frame clones are kept and a portion is missing. There are around 340,000 clones in the sample; around 7.6% occur only once, and 0.44% lies in the top ten. What was sequenced was central memory CD4+ T cells from blood. The receptors come from a woman between 18 and 29 years old in good health. Both conserved end residues are part of each CDR3. The order of the fields is CDR3 DNA, CDR3 protein, CDR3 length, D gene, J gene, clone size, V gene. D genes are given only for firm matches. Some rows have no size entry. The others give once, few or many, or a class for an expanded clone.

CDR3 DNA: TGTGCCAGCAGTGCAACAGGGGATCAGCCCCAGCATTTT
CDR3 protein: CASSATGDQPQHF
CDR3 length: 13
D gene: TRBD1
J gene: TRBJ1-5
clone size: few
V gene: TRBV2

CDR3 DNA: TGTGCCAGCAGCTTGGACGGGATCAGGGGTACGCAGTATTTT
CDR3 protein: CASSLDGIRGTQYF
CDR3 length: 14
D gene: NA
J gene: TRBJ2-3
clone size: NA
V gene: TRBV5-4

CDR3 DNA: TGTGCCATCATGGGGACTAGGGTCCCCTACGAGCAGTACTTC
CDR3 protein: CAIMGTRVPYEQYF
CDR3 length: 14
D gene: TRBD2
J gene: TRBJ2-7
clone size: NA
V gene: TRBV10-3

CDR3 DNA: TGTGCCAGCAGCGCCTCAACCGGGACTAGCGGGATAAATGAGCAGTTCTTC
CDR3 protein: CASSASTGTSGINEQFF
CDR3 length: 17
D gene: TRBD2
J gene: TRBJ2-1
clone size: few
V gene: TRBV9

CDR3 DNA: TGTGCCAGTAGTATGCTATTAGGTTCCTACAATGAGCAGTTCTTC
CDR3 protein: CASSMLLGSYNEQFF
CDR3 length: 15
D gene: NA
J gene: TRBJ2-1
clone size: NA
V gene: TRBV19

CDR3 DNA: TGCAGCGTTCACAGTTCAGGCGGGAGGGCCGGTGAGCAGTTCTTC
CDR3 protein: CSVHSSGGRAGEQFF
CDR3 length: 15
D gene: TRBD2
J gene: TRBJ2-1
clone size: many
V gene: TRBV29-1

CDR3 DNA: TGTGCCAGCAGCCAAGACGGGACAGGGGGCTTGACAGAGGTCTTC
CDR3 protein: CASSQDGTGGLTEVF
CDR3 length: 15
D gene: TRBD1
J gene: TRBJ2-1
clone size: few
V gene: TRBV4-2

CDR3 DNA: TGTGCCAGCTCACCACCGAGACGACGGGTTGACTTCGATGAGCAGTTCTTC
CDR3 protein: CASSPPRRRVDFDEQFF
CDR3 length: 17
D gene: NA
J gene: TRBJ2-1
clone size: few
V gene: TRBV18

CDR3 DNA: TGTGCCAGCAGCCCGGGGACAGCTAGATCGGCCAACGTCCTGACTTTC
CDR3 protein: CASSPGTARSANVLTF
CDR3 length: 16
D gene: TRBD1
J gene: TRBJ2-6
clone size: few
V gene: TRBV7-2

CDR3 DNA: TGTGCCAGCAGCTTCCAAGCGGGAGGCGCCTACGAGCAGTACTTC
CDR3 protein: CASSFQAGGAYEQYF
CDR3 length: 15
D gene: TRBD2
J gene: TRBJ2-7
clone size: NA
V gene: TRBV9

CDR3 DNA: TGTGCCAGCAGCTTGGGAACCCGACTAGCGGGCTTCAATGAGCAGTTCTTC
CDR3 protein: CASSLGTRLAGFNEQFF
CDR3 length: 17
D gene: TRBD2
J gene: TRBJ2-1
clone size: NA
V gene: TRBV7-2

CDR3 DNA: TGTGCCAGCAGCCAATCCAGGACTAGCGCCGGGGAGCTGTTTTTT
CDR3 protein: CASSQSRTSAGELFF
CDR3 length: 15
D gene: TRBD2
J gene: TRBJ2-2
clone size: NA
V gene: TRBV4-2

CDR3 DNA: TGTGCCACGTATACCCCGACAGGGGAGAGTGGTGAGCAGTTCTTC
CDR3 protein: CATYTPTGESGEQFF
CDR3 length: 15
D gene: TRBD1
J gene: TRBJ2-1
clone size: few
V gene: TRBV10-3

CDR3 DNA: TGTGCCAGCAGCGTAGTTCCAGCGGGGAACACCGGGGAGCTGTTTTTT
CDR3 protein: CASSVVPAGNTGELFF
CDR3 length: 16
D gene: NA
J gene: TRBJ2-2
clone size: many
V gene: TRBV9

CDR3 DNA: TGTGCCAGCAGCCCGGACCCAACTAGGGCCAAAAACATTCAGTACTTC
CDR3 protein: CASSPDPTRAKNIQYF
CDR3 length: 16
D gene: NA
J gene: TRBJ2-4
clone size: few
V gene: TRBV5-6

CDR3 DNA: TGTGCCAGCACAGGGGGGGCCGACAATGAGCAGTTCTTC
CDR3 protein: CASTGGADNEQFF
CDR3 length: 13
D gene: NA
J gene: TRBJ2-1
clone size: NA
V gene: TRBV28

CDR3 DNA: TGTGCCAGCAGAAAGCGCCCACGGGGGCAAGAGACCCAGTACTTC
CDR3 protein: CASRKRPRGQETQYF
CDR3 length: 15
D gene: NA
J gene: TRBJ2-5
clone size: few
V gene: TRBV6-1

CDR3 DNA: TGTGCCAGCAGCTTAGGTATTAGCGGGAGGGGCACAGATACGCAGTATTTT
CDR3 protein: CASSLGISGRGTDTQYF
CDR3 length: 17
D gene: TRBD2
J gene: TRBJ2-3
clone size: once
V gene: TRBV7-2

CDR3 DNA: TGTGCCAGCAGAATTGGGGGCCAGGGCTCTGGGGCCAACGTCCTGACTTTC
CDR3 protein: CASRIGGQGSGANVLTF
CDR3 length: 17
D gene: NA
J gene: TRBJ2-6
clone size: few
V gene: TRBV5-6

CDR3 DNA: TGTGCCAGCAGCCACCACCACCCCGGACAAACCAAAAACATTCAGTACTTC
CDR3 protein: CASSHHHPGQTKNIQYF
CDR3 length: 17
D gene: NA
J gene: TRBJ2-4
clone size: few
V gene: TRBV28

CDR3 DNA: TGTGCCAGCAGCCTACTAGCGATGAGCTCCTACGAGCAGTACTTC
CDR3 protein: CASSLLAMSSYEQYF
CDR3 length: 15
D gene: TRBD2
J gene: TRBJ2-7
clone size: few
V gene: TRBV6-1

CDR3 DNA: TGTGCCAGCACCTACGGAAGCTTGAACACTGAAGCTTTCTTT
CDR3 protein: CASTYGSLNTEAFF
CDR3 length: 14
D gene: NA
J gene: TRBJ1-1
clone size: NA
V gene: TRBV6-1

CDR3 DNA: TGTGCCAGCAGCCTACAAGGGAAAAAACTGTTTTTT
CDR3 protein: CASSLQGKKLFF
CDR3 length: 12
D gene: NA
J gene: TRBJ1-4
clone size: few
V gene: TRBV5-6

CDR3 DNA: TGTGCCAGCAGCTTAATCGGCGGGGGCTCCTACGAGCAGTACTTC
CDR3 protein: CASSLIGGGSYEQYF
CDR3 length: 15
D gene: TRBD2
J gene: TRBJ2-7
clone size: few
V gene: TRBV7-3

CDR3 DNA: TGTGCCAGCTCACCCCAAACGGACTACAATGAGCAGTTCTTC
CDR3 protein: CASSPQTDYNEQFF
CDR3 length: 14
D gene: NA
J gene: TRBJ2-1
clone size: NA
V gene: TRBV18

CDR3 DNA: TGTGCCAGCAGTGAAACCCGTGAGGGCGCTGGCAATGAGCAGTTCTTC
CDR3 protein: CASSETREGAGNEQFF
CDR3 length: 16
D gene: NA
J gene: TRBJ2-1
clone size: once
V gene: TRBV25-1

CDR3 DNA: TGTGCCAGTAGTATAGCAGCAGGGGGGACCGGGGAGCTGTTTTTT
CDR3 protein: CASSIAAGGTGELFF
CDR3 length: 15
D gene: NA
J gene: TRBJ2-2
clone size: NA
V gene: TRBV19